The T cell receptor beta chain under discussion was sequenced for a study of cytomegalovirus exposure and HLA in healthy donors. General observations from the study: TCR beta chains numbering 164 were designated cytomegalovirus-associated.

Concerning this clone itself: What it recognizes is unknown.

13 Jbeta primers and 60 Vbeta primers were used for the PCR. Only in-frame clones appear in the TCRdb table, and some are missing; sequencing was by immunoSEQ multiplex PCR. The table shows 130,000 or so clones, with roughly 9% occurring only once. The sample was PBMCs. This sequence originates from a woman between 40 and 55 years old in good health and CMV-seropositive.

The CDR3 loop reads CASSYLGAGNQPQHF. The CDR3 DNA is TGTGCCAGCAGTTACTTGGGGGCGGGCAATCAGCCCCAGCATTTT. V is TRBV6-6 and J is TRBJ1-5, with D possibly being TRBD1 (6 bases). The germline CDR1 and CDR2 sequences are MNHNY and SVGAGI (reference sequence). The CDR3 is 15 residues long. V shed 1 base and J shed 2 bases, with 9 bases lying between them.